This note documents a single T cell receptor beta chain sequence. Its antigen remains unidentified. V was clipped by 3 bases and J by 6 bases, with 9 bases between them. The CDR3 contains 11 residues. Germline V gene data show CDR1 as DFQATT and CDR2 as SNEGSKA (reference sequence). Generated by immunoSEQ multiplex PCR, the TCRdb table keeps only in-frame clones and is missing some. Of some 2 million clones listed, roughly 96% are singletons. The data were obtained in a study of shared clonotypes between healthy human individuals. Study results and caveats: Depth of sequencing was expected to influence donor clonotype sharing.

The genes are TRBV20-1 and TRBJ2-7; D is uncertain. The receptor was derived from a man younger than 35 in good health. Input material: naive CD4+ T cells sorted from blood. The subset: CD45RA+ positively selected. CDR3 sequence (DNA): TGCAGTGCTAGGGTAGACGCCGAGCAGTACTTC. It encodes CSARVDAEQYF.